The entry below describes one TCR beta chain. The data are from a study of blood T cell repertoires in COVID-19. As for the study in general: Collection of acute and convalescent COVID-19 samples took place in the United States, Italy and Spain. From T cells, B-cell-depleted T cells, or PBMCs came the material, which was cDNA or gDNA.

The method was immunoSEQ multiplex PCR; TCRdb's version includes in-frame clones alone and lacks a portion of them. Of under 150,000 clones in the sample, around 90% were seen once. This receptor was identified in a man aged 50-59 years with active COVID-19. Input material: peripheral blood.

The CDR3 protein is CASSTLGAGANVLTF. For the CDR3, the DNA is TGTGCCAGTAGTACCCTAGGGGCCGGGGCCAACGTCCTGACTTTC. The V and J genes are TRBV19 and TRBJ2-6, with D possibly matching TRBD1 (5 bases). Trimming left V 4 bases short and J 4 bases short, with 11 bases between. Germline loops: CDR1 LNHDA, CDR2 SQIVND (reference sequence). This CDR3 region has 15 residues.